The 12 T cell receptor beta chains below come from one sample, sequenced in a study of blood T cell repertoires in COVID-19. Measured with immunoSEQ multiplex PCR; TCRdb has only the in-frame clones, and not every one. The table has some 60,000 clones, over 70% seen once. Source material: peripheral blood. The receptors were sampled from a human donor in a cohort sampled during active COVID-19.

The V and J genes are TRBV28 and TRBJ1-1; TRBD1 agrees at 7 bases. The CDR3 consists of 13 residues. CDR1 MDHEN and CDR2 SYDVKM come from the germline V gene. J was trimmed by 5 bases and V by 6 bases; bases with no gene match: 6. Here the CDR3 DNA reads TGTGCCAGCAGGCCTCAGGGGGAGACTGAAGCTTTCTTT. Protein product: CASRPQGETEAFF.

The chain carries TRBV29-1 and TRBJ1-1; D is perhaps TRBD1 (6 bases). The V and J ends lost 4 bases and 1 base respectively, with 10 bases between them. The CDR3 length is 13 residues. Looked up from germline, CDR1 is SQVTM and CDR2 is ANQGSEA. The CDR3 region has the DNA TGCAGCGTTGGACAGGCGCCGAACACTGAAGCTTTCTTT. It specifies CSVGQAPNTEAFF.

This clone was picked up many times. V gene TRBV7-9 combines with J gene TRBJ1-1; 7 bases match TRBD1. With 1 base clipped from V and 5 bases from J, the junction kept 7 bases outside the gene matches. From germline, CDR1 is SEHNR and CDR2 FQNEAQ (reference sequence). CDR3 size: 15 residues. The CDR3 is CASSLEEGANTEAFF. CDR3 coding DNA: TGTGCCAGCAGCTTAGAGGAGGGGGCGAATACTGAAGCTTTCTTT.

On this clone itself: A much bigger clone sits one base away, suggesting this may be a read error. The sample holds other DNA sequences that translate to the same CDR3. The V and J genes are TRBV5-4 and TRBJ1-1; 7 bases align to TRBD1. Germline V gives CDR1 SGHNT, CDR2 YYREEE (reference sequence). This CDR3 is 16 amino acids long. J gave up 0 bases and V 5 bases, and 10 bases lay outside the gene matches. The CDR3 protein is CASSERQGQLNTEAFF. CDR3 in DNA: TGTGCCAGCAGTGAACGACAGGGACAGTTGAACACTGAAGCTTTCTTT.

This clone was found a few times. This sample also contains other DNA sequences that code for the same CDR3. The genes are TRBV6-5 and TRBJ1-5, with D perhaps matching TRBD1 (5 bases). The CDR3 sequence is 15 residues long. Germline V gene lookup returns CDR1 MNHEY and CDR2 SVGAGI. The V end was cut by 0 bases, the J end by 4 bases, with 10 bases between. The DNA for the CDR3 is TGTGCCAGCAGTTACTCGAGTGGGGGGAATCAGCCCCAGCATTTT. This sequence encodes CASSYSSGGNQPQHF.

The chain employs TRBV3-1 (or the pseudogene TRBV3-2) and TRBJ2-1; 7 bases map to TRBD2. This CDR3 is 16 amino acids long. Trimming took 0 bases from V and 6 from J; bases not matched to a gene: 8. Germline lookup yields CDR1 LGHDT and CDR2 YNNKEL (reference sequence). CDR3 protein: CASSQDFRRESNEQFF. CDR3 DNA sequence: TGTGCCAGCAGCCAAGATTTTAGGCGGGAGAGCAATGAGCAGTTCTTC.

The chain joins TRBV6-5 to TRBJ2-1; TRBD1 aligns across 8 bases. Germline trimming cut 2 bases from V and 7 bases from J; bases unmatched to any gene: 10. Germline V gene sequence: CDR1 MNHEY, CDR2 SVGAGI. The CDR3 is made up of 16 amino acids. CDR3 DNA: TGTGCCAGCAGTTACCTCCGTGGACAGGGAATAAATGAGCAGTTCTTC. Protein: CASSYLRGQGINEQFF.

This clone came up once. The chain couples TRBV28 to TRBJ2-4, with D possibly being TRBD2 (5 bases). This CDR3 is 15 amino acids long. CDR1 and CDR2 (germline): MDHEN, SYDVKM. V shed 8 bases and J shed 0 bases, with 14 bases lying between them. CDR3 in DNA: TGTGCCAGCGGGTCGCAGCGGCTAGCCAAAAACATTCAGTACTTC. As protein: CASGSQRLAKNIQYF.

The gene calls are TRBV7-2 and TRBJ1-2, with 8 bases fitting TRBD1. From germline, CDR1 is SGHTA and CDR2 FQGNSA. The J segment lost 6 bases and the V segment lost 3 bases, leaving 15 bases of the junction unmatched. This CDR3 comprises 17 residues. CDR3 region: CASSFGSGQGGVHGYTF. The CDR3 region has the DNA TGTGCCAGCAGCTTTGGGTCTGGACAGGGAGGGGTTCATGGCTACACCTTC. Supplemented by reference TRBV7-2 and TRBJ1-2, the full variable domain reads GAGVSQSPSNKVTEKGKDVELRCDPISGHTALYWYRQSLGQGLEFLIYFQGNSAPDKSGLPSDRFSAERTGGSVSTLTIQRTQQEDSAVYLCASSFGSGQGGVHGYTFGSGTRLTVV.

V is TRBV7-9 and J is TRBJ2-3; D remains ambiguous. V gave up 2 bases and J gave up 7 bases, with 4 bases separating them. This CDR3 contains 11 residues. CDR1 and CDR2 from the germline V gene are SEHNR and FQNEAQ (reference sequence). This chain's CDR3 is CASSLYHTQYF. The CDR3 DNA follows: TGTGCCAGCAGCTTATATCATACGCAGTATTTT.

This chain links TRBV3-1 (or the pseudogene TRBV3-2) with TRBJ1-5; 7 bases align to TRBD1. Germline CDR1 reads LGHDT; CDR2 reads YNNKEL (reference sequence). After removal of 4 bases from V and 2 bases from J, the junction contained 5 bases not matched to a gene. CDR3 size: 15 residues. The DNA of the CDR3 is TGTGCCAGCAGCCCCCGGGACAGTGGCAATCAGCCCCAGCATTTT. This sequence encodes CASSPRDSGNQPQHF.

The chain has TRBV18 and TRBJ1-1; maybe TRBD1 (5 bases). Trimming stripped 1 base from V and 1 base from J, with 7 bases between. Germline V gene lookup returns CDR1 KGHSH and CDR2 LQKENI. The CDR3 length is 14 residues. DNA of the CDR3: TGTGCCAGCTCACCACTGCAGGGGAACACTGAAGCTTTCTTT. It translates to CASSPLQGNTEAFF.